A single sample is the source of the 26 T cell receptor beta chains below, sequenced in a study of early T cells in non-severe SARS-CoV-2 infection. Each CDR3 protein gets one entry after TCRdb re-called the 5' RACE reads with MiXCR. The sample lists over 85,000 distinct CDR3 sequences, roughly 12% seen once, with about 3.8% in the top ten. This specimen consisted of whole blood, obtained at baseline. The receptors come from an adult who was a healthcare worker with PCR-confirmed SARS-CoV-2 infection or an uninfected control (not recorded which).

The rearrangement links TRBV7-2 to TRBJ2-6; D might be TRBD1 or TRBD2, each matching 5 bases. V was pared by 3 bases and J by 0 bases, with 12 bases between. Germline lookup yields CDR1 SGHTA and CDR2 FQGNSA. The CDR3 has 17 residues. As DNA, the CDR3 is TGTGCCAGCAGCTTGACCGGGACCACCTCTGGGGCCAACGTCCTGACTTTC. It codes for CASSLTGTTSGANVLTF.

The CDR3 nucleotides are TGTGCCAGCAGCTTAGGGCCTAGCGGGGGGAAAAACATTCAGTACTTC. Protein: CASSLGPSGGKNIQYF. The chain links TRBV7-2 to TRBJ2-4; 11 bases are shared with TRBD2. CDR1 is SGHTA and CDR2 is FQGNSA in the germline V gene. J lost 4 bases, V lost 1 base, and 3 bases had no gene match. The CDR3 covers 16 residues.

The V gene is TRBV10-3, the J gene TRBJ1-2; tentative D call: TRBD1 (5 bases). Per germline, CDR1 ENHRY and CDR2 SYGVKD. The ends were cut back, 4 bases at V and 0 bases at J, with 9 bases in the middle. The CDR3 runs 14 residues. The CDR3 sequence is CAISGQITNYGYTF. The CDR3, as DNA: TGTGCCATCAGTGGACAGATTACTAACTATGGCTACACCTTC.

The CDR3 here is CATSDPGQGEDEQYF. As DNA, the CDR3 is TGTGCCACCAGTGATCCTGGACAGGGCGAGGACGAGCAGTACTTC. The rearrangement links TRBV24-1 to TRBJ2-7, with 8 nucleotides matching TRBD1. The J segment lost 5 bases and the V segment lost 3 bases, leaving 8 bases of the junction unmatched. The CDR3 length is 15 residues. Germline CDR1 is KGHDR and CDR2 is SFDVKD.

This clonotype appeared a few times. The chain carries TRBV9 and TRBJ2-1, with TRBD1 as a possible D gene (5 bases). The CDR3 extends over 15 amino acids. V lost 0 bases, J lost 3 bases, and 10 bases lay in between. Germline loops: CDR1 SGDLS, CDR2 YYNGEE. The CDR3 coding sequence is TGTGCCAGCAGCGTAGAGGCAGGGAACTACAATGAGCAGTTCTTC. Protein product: CASSVEAGNYNEQFF.

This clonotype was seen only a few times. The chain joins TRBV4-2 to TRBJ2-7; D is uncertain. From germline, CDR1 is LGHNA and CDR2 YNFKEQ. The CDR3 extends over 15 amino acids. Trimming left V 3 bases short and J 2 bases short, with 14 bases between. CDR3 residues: CASSQLPSPTYEQYF. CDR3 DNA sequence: TGTGCCAGCAGCCAGCTCCCTTCACCCACCTACGAGCAGTACTTC.

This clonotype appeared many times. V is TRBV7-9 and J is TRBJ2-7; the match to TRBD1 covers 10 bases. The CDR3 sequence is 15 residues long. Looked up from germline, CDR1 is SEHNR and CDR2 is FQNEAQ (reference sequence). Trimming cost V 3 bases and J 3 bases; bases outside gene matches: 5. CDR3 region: CASSLRDRGIYEQYF. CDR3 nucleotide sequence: TGTGCCAGCAGCTTGAGGGACAGGGGAATCTACGAGCAGTACTTC.

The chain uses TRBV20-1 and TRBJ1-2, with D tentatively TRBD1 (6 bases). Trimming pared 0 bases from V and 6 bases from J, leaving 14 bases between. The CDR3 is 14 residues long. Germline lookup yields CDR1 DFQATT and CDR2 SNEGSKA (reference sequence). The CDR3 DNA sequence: TGCAGTGCTAGAGACAGGGGCGGTTTCGATGGCTACACCTTC. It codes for CSARDRGGFDGYTF.

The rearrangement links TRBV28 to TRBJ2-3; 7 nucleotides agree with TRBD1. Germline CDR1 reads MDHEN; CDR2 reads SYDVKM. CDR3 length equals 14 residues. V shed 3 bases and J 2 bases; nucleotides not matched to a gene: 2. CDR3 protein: CASSLGQHTDTQYF. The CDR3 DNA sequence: TGTGCCAGCAGTTTGGGACAGCACACAGATACGCAGTATTTT.

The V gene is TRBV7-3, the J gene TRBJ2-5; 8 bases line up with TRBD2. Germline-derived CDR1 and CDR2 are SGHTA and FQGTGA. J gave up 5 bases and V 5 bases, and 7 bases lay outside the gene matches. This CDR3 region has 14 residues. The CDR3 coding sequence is TGTGCCAGCAGCCCCGGGGGGGCCAGGGAGACCCAGTACTTC. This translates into CASSPGGARETQYF.

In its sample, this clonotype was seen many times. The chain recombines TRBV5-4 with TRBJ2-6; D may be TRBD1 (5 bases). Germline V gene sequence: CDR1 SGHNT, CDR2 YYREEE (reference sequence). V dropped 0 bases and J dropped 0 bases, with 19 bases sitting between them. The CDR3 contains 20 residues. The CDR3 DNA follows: TGTGCCAGCAGCTTGGCCGCAGGGATCTTTTCAAGCTCTGGGGCCAACGTCCTGACTTTC. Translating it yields CASSLAAGIFSSSGANVLTF.

CDR3 protein: CASSAGSTNEKLFF. DNA of the CDR3: TGTGCCAGCAGTGCAGGGTCAACTAATGAAAAACTGTTTTTT. The chain uses TRBV27 and TRBJ1-4; a weak D match, TRBD1 (5 bases). The CDR3 consists of 14 residues. The germline gives CDR1 MNHEY, CDR2 SMNVEV (reference sequence). V was pared by 5 bases and J by 0 bases, with 7 bases between.

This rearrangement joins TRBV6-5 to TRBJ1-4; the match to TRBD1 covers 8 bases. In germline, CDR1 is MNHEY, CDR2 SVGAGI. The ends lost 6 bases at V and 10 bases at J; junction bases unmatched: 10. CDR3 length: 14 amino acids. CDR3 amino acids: CASSTDRAWGKLFF. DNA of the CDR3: TGTGCCAGCAGCACGGACAGGGCCTGGGGAAAACTGTTTTTT.

In nucleotides, the CDR3 is TGTGCCAGCAGTCGTGAAATAGCGGGAGACACCTACAATGAGCAGTTCTTC. It is translated as CASSREIAGDTYNEQFF. The gene calls are TRBV7-8 and TRBJ2-1; 9 nucleotides line up with TRBD2. This CDR3 has 17 amino acids. V lost 6 bases to trimming and J lost 2 bases; unmatched junction nucleotides: 11. Germline lookup yields CDR1 SGHVS and CDR2 FQNEAQ.

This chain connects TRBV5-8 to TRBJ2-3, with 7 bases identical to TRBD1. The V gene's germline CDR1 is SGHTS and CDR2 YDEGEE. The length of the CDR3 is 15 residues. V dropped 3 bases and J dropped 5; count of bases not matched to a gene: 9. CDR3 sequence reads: CASSSYKGAGDTQYF. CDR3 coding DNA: TGTGCCAGCAGCTCCTATAAGGGGGCGGGAGATACGCAGTATTTT.

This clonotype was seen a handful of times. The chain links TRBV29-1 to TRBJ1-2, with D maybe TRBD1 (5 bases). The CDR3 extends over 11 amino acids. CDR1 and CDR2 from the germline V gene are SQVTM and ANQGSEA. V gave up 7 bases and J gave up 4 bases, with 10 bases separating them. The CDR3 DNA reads TGCAGCGCCGGACATTCCTATGGCTACACCTTC. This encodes CSAGHSYGYTF.

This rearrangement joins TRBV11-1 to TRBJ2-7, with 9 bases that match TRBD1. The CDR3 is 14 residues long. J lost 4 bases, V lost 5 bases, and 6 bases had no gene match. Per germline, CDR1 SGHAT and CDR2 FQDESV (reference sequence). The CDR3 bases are TGTGCCAGCAGCAGCCGGGACAGGGCTTACGAGCAGTACTTC. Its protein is CASSSRDRAYEQYF.

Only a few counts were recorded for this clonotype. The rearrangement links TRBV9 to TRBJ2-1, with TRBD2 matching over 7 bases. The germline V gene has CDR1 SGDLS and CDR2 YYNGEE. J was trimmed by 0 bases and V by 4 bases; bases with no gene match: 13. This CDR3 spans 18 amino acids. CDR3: CASSPMTSPSASYNEQFF. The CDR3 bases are TGTGCCAGCAGCCCAATGACTAGCCCCAGTGCCTCCTACAATGAGCAGTTCTTC.

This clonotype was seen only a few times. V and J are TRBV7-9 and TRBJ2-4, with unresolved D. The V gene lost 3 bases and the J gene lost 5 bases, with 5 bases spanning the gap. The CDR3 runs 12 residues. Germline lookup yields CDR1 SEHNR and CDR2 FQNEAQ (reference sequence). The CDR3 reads CASSLDQNIQYF. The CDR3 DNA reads TGTGCCAGCAGCTTGGACCAAAACATTCAGTACTTC. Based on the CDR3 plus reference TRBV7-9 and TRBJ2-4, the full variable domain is DTGVSQNPRHKITKRGQNVTFRCDPISEHNRLYWYRQTLGQGPEFLTYFQNEAQLEKSRLLSDRFSAERPKGSFSTLEIQRTEQGDSAMYLCASSLDQNIQYFGAGTRLSVL.

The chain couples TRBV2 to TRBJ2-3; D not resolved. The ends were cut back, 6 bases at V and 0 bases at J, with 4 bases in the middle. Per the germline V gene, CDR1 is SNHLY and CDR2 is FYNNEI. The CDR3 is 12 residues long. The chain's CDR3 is CASRQSTDTQYF. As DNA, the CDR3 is TGTGCCAGCAGACAGAGCACAGATACGCAGTATTTT.

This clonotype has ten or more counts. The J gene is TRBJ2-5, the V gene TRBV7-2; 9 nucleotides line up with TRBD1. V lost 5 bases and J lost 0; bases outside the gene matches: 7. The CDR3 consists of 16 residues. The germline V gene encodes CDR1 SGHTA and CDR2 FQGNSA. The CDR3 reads CASSRQGQGYQETQYF. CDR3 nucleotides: TGTGCCAGCAGCCGTCAAGGACAGGGGTACCAAGAGACCCAGTACTTC.

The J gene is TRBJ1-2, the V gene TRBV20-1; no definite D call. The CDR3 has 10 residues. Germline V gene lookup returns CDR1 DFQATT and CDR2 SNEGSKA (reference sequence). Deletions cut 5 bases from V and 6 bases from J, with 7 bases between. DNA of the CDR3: TGCAGTGCTGACCCCAATGGCTACACCTTC. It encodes CSADPNGYTF.

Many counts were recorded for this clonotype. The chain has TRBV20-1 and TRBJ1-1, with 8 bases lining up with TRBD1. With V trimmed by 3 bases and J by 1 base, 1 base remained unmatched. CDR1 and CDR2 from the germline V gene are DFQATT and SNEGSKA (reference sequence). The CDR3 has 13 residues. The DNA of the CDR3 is TGCAGTGCTAGTGGACAGGGGAACACTGAAGCTTTCTTT. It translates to CSASGQGNTEAFF.

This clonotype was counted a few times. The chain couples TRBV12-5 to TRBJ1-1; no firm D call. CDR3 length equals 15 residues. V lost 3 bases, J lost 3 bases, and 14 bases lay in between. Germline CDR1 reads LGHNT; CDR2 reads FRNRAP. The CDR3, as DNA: TGTGCTAGTGGTTTAAATGCGGGAGGCCACACTGAAGCTTTCTTT. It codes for CASGLNAGGHTEAFF.

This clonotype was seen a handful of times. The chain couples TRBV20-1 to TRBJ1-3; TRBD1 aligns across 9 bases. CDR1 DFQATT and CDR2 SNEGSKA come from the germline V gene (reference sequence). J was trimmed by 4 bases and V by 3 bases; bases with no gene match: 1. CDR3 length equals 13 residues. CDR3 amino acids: CSARGTGGNTIYF. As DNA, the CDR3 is TGCAGTGCTAGGGGGACAGGGGGAAACACCATATATTTT.

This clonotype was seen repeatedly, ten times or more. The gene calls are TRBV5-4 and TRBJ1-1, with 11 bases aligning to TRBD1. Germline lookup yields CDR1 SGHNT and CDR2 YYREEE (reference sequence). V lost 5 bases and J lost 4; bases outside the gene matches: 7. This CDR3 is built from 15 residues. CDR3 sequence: CASRTGQGEVTEAFF. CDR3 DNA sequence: TGTGCCAGCAGGACGGGACAGGGGGAGGTCACTGAAGCTTTCTTT. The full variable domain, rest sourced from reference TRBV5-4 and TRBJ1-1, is ETGVTQSPTHLIKTRGQQVTLRCSSQSGHNTVSWYQQALGQGPQFIFQYYREEENGRGNFPPRFSGLQFPNYSSELNVNALELDDSALYLCASRTGQGEVTEAFFGQGTRLTVV.